The entry below gives a single T cell receptor beta chain sequence along with its context. These data come from a study of blood T cell repertoires in COVID-19. Sequencing was performed with immunoSEQ multiplex PCR; in TCRdb, only in-frame clones are kept and a portion is missing. The profile covers over 250,000 clones, with less than 90% appearing a single time and less than 15% taken by the ten largest. The Seattle site enrolled patients during active infection and followed them longitudinally. Germline V gene sequence: CDR1 MNHEY, CDR2 SMNVEV (reference sequence). The CDR3 is 15 amino acids. V lost 3 bases, J lost 10 bases, and 9 bases stayed unmatched.

The chain recombines TRBV27 with TRBJ2-1, with TRBD1 matching 10 bases. What was sequenced was peripheral blood. The origin of this receptor is a woman between 65 and 79 years old with COVID-19, enrolled during active disease. CDR3 residues: CASSFVRDRGGEQFF. CDR3 DNA: TGTGCCAGCAGTTTCGTCCGGGACAGGGGAGGGGAGCAGTTCTTC.